These 23 T cell receptor beta chains came from one sample sequenced in a study of OX40 agonist ivuxolimab in advanced cancers. The assay was immunoSEQ multiplex PCR, and TCRdb's table has in-frame clones only and misses some. The data show roughly 40,000 clones, around 87% seen once. Source: CD4+ or CD8+ T cells sorted from blood, taken in a trial of the OX40 agonist ivuxolimab. These receptors were taken from an adult with an advanced solid tumor such as melanoma, head and neck, liver or kidney cancer.

This clone was observed once. The V and J genes are TRBV10-2 and TRBJ2-1; 9 bases match TRBD1. V dropped 8 bases and J dropped 2; count of bases not matched to a gene: 4. This CDR3 is 14 amino acids long. Germline V gene sequence: CDR1 WSHSY, CDR2 SAAADI. The CDR3 here is CASLDRGAYNEQFF. In nucleotides, the CDR3 is TGCGCCAGCCTTGACAGGGGGGCCTACAATGAGCAGTTCTTC.

The V and J genes are TRBV2 and TRBJ1-6; D gene ambiguous. Germline V gene data show CDR1 as SNHLY and CDR2 as FYNNEI. The CDR3 has 14 amino acids. V was clipped by 6 bases and J by 5 bases, with 11 bases between them. CDR3 coding DNA: TGTGCCAGCAGGGTGCAGGTGGATAATTCACCCCTCCACTTT. Its protein is CASRVQVDNSPLHF.

The chain couples TRBV10-3 to TRBJ1-1; a possible D gene is TRBD1 (5 bases). Germline CDR1 reads ENHRY; CDR2 reads SYGVKD. Trimming stripped 2 bases from V and 5 bases from J, with 18 bases between. The CDR3 totals 16 residues. CDR3 region: CAISESKVWGWTEAFF. DNA for the CDR3: TGTGCCATCAGTGAGAGTAAAGTGTGGGGGTGGACTGAAGCTTTCTTT.

The chain joins TRBV18 to TRBJ1-3, with D possibly being TRBD1 (6 bases). Trimming removed 6 bases from V and 2 bases from J, with 17 bases in between. Looked up from germline, CDR1 is KGHSH and CDR2 is LQKENI. This CDR3 contains 16 residues. DNA for the CDR3: TGTGCCAGCTCCGCAGGGTCGGGGGCCCCTGGAAACACCATATATTTT. It codes for CASSAGSGAPGNTIYF.

The CDR3 reads CASSTYRDRENIQYF. The CDR3, as DNA: TGTGCCAGCAGCACCTACCGGGACAGGGAAAACATTCAGTACTTC. This chain connects TRBV5-4 to TRBJ2-4, with 9 bases matching TRBD1. After removal of 4 bases from V and 5 bases from J, the junction contained 7 bases not matched to a gene. Germline values: CDR1 SGHNT, CDR2 YYREEE (reference sequence). The CDR3 is 15 amino acids.

CDR3 DNA sequence: TGTGCCAGCAGCTTGGGCCGACGGCGATTATCGATGGATAACTATGGCTACACCTTC. This sequence encodes CASSLGRRRLSMDNYGYTF. The chain links TRBV11-2 to TRBJ1-2, with D uncertain. V shed 3 bases and J shed 1 base, with 24 bases lying between them. CDR1 and CDR2 from the germline V gene are SGHAT and FQNNGV. The CDR3 is made up of 19 amino acids.

The chain combines TRBV10-3 with TRBJ2-7; 7 bases map to TRBD1. The length of the CDR3 is 13 residues. After removal of 11 bases from V and 6 bases from J, the junction contained 13 bases not matched to a gene. Germline values: CDR1 ENHRY, CDR2 SYGVKD. The CDR3 loop is CAVQRDSFFEQYF. In nucleotides, the CDR3 is TGTGCCGTCCAGAGGGACAGTTTTTTCGAGCAGTACTTC.

V gene TRBV15 combines with J gene TRBJ2-1; D may be TRBD1 or TRBD2 (6 bases each). V shed 4 bases and J shed 7 bases, with 20 bases lying between them. Germline CDR1 and CDR2: LNHNV and YYDKDF (reference sequence). The CDR3 contains 16 residues. The CDR3 here is CATSTRGAFDRNEQFF. Written as DNA, the CDR3 is TGTGCCACCAGCACAAGGGGGGCCTTTGATCGGAATGAGCAGTTCTTC.

This rearrangement joins TRBV2 to TRBJ1-5, with 8 bases matching TRBD1. V dropped 5 bases and J dropped 4; count of bases not matched to a gene: 1. Germline V CDR1 and CDR2: SNHLY, FYNNEI. CDR3 length: 13 amino acids. CDR3 region: CASSRQGNQPQHF. As DNA, the CDR3 is TGTGCCAGCAGTCGACAGGGGAATCAGCCCCAGCATTTT. The entire variable domain, with the rest obtained from reference TRBV2 and TRBJ1-5, is as follows: EPEVTQTPSHQVTQMGQEVILRCVPISNHLYFYWYRQILGQKVEFLVSFYNNEISEKSEIFDDQFSVERPDGSNFTLKIRSTKLEDSAMYFCASSRQGNQPQHFGDGTRLSIL.

The chain links TRBV29-1 to TRBJ1-1; no clear D gene. Germline V gene sequence: CDR1 SQVTM, CDR2 ANQGSEA. The CDR3 runs 11 residues. Between the trimmed V and J ends, which lost 4 bases and 1 base, there was a span of 4 bases. CDR3 nucleotides: TGCAGCGTTGGACCGAACACTGAAGCTTTCTTT. Its translation: CSVGPNTEAFF.

The chain carries TRBV7-9 and TRBJ2-7; 7 bases match TRBD1. The germline V gene encodes CDR1 SEHNR and CDR2 FQNEAQ (reference sequence). With V trimmed by 1 base and J by 1 base, 1 base remained unmatched. This CDR3 region has 14 residues. The CDR3 coding sequence is TGTGCCAGCAGCTTAGGCAGGGGGTCCTACGAGCAGTACTTC. Translated, it gives CASSLGRGSYEQYF.

The chain combines TRBV30 with TRBJ2-1, with D possibly being TRBD1 (6 bases). Trimming took off 5 bases at V and 7 bases at J, with 9 bases between the two ends. The CDR3 is 11 amino acids. Germline CDR1 and CDR2: GTSNPN and SVGIG (reference sequence). Here the CDR3 DNA reads TGTGCCTGGTCAGGGGTTAATGAGCAGTTCTTC. Its translation is CAWSGVNEQFF.

The chain combines TRBV10-3 with TRBJ2-5; a weak D match, TRBD1 (6 bases). The CDR3 is made up of 13 amino acids. Germline loops: CDR1 ENHRY, CDR2 SYGVKD. Trimming shortened V by 6 bases and J by 0 bases, and 8 bases separated the two germline ends. As DNA, the CDR3 is TGTGCCATCAGCCGACAGGACCAAGAGACCCAGTACTTC. Amino acids: CAISRQDQETQYF.

This clone was detected once. The chain recombines TRBV19 with TRBJ1-1; D might be TRBD1 (6 bases). Trimming removed 5 bases from V and 1 base from J, with 8 bases in between. The germline V gene has CDR1 LNHDA and CDR2 SQIVND (reference sequence). The CDR3 covers 13 residues. The CDR3 is CASSPGQNTEAFF. The CDR3 DNA is TGTGCCAGTAGTCCGGGACAGAACACTGAAGCTTTCTTT.

The CDR3 is CSGQGNTDTQYF. The DNA of the CDR3 is TGCAGCGGGCAGGGGAACACAGATACGCAGTATTTT. The chain is built from TRBV29-1 and TRBJ2-3; the D gene is possibly TRBD1 (6 bases). Germline assignment: CDR1 SQVTM and CDR2 ANQGSEA. The CDR3 loop spans 12 amino acids. With 7 bases removed from V and 2 bases from J, the gap between germline ends came to 10 bases.

The J gene is TRBJ2-5, the V gene TRBV6-1; 9 nucleotides agree with TRBD1. This CDR3 region has 14 residues. V lost 6 bases and J lost 5; bases outside the gene matches: 7. The V gene's germline CDR1 is MNHNS and CDR2 SASEGT. The CDR3 nucleotides are TGTGCCAGCAGAATGGGACAGGGTGGGGAGACCCAGTACTTC. As protein: CASRMGQGGETQYF.

This clone was picked up one time. The rearrangement uses TRBV28 and TRBJ2-5, with TRBD2 identical over 13 bases. V dropped 3 bases and J dropped 4; count of bases not matched to a gene: 29. The germline V gene has CDR1 MDHEN and CDR2 SYDVKM. The CDR3 contains 24 residues. The CDR3, as DNA: TGTGCCAGCAGTTTCTTAGTCAGTAGCGGCCGCGGACTAGCGGGAGTGGGGCAAAGAGAGACCCAGTACTTC. This translates into CASSFLVSSGRGLAGVGQRETQYF.

This chain uses TRBV15 with TRBJ2-7, with a possible D match to TRBD2 (6 bases). V was pared by 2 bases and J by 0 bases, with 11 bases between. The CDR3 is 15 residues long. CDR1 and CDR2 from the germline V gene are LNHNV and YYDKDF (reference sequence). In DNA form, the CDR3 reads TGTGCCACCAGCAGACCAGCGGGTAGCTCCTACGAGCAGTACTTC. Translating gives CATSRPAGSSYEQYF.

The chain combines TRBV28 with TRBJ1-2; TRBD1 aligns across 10 bases. The CDR3 has 16 residues. The J segment lost 1 base and the V segment lost 4 bases, leaving 6 bases of the junction unmatched. Germline assignment: CDR1 MDHEN and CDR2 SYDVKM. The CDR3 protein is CASSSYGTGDNYGYTF. The CDR3 region has the DNA TGTGCCAGCAGTTCATACGGGACAGGGGATAACTATGGCTACACCTTC.

This clone appeared a single time. The chain links TRBV28 to TRBJ2-3; tentative D call: TRBD2 (7 bases). Per germline, CDR1 MDHEN and CDR2 SYDVKM. The CDR3 sequence is 15 residues long. V was trimmed by 6 bases and J by 0 bases, leaving 13 bases between them. In DNA, the CDR3 is TGTGCCAGCAGAGGGGGGGCACCAAGCACAGATACGCAGTATTTT. It specifies CASRGGAPSTDTQYF.

The rearrangement joins TRBV6-6 to TRBJ2-5, with 7 nucleotides matching TRBD2. V trimming: 4 bases; J trimming: 3 bases; junction bases outside the gene matches: 2. This CDR3 spans 13 amino acids. Germline V gene sequence: CDR1 MNHNY, CDR2 SVGAGI (reference sequence). The chain's CDR3 is CASSWAGEETQYF. The CDR3 DNA reads TGTGCCAGCAGTTGGGCGGGAGAAGAGACCCAGTACTTC.

This chain connects TRBV9 to TRBJ1-3, with 10 bases fitting TRBD1. Per germline, CDR1 SGDLS and CDR2 YYNGEE. Trimming removed 0 bases from V and 2 bases from J; junction bases left unmatched: 2. This CDR3 is built from 16 residues. The CDR3 spells CASSVDDRGPGNTIYF. Written as DNA, the CDR3 is TGTGCCAGCAGCGTAGACGACAGGGGGCCTGGAAACACCATATATTTT.

Concerning this clone: A read error may account for a junction end that differs from germline. The gene calls are TRBV7-2 and TRBJ1-2; unclear D gene. The CDR3 runs 13 residues. The germline V gene has CDR1 SGHTA and CDR2 FQGNSA. DNA for the CDR3: TGTGCCAGCAGCCCAGGATCCATTAGGCCTCTCAACTTC. It yields the protein CASSPGSIRPLNF.